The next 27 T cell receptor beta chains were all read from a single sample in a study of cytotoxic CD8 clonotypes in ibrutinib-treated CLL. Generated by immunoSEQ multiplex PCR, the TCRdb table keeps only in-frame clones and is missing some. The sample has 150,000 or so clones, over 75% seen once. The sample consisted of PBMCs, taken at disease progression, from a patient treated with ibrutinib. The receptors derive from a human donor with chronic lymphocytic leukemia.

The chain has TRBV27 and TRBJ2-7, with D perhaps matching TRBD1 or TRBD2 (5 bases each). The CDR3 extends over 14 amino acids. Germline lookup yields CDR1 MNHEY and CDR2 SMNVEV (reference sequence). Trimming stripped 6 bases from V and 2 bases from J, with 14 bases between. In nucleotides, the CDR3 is TGTGCCAGCAGCGCCGGGACGGTCACCTACGAGCAGTACTTC. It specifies CASSAGTVTYEQYF.

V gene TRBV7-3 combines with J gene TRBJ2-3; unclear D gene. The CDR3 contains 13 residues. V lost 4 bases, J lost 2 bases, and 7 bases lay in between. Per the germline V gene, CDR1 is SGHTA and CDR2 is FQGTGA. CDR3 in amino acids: CASSSLFTDTQYF. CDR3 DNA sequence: TGTGCCAGCAGCTCCCTTTTCACAGATACGCAGTATTTT.

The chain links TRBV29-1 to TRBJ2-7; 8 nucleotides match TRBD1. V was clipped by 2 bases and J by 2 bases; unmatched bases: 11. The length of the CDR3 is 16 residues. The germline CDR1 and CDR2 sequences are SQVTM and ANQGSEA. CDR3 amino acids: CSVETPGGSYAYEQYF. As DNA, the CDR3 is TGCAGCGTTGAAACCCCAGGGGGCTCCTATGCCTACGAGCAGTACTTC.

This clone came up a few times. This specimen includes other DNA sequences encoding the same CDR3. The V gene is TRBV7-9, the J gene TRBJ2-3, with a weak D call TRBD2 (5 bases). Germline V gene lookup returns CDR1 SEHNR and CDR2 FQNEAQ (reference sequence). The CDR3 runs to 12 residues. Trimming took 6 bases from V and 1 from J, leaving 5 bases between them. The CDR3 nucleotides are TGTGCCAGCAGGAGGGGCACAGATACGCAGTATTTT. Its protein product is CASRRGTDTQYF.

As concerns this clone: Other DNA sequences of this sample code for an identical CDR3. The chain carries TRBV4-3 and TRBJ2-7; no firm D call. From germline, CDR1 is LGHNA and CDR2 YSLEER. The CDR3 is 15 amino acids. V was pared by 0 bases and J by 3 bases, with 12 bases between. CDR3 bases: TGCGCCAGCAGCCAAGATCTCGGGCAGAGCTACGAGCAGTACTTC. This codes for CASSQDLGQSYEQYF.

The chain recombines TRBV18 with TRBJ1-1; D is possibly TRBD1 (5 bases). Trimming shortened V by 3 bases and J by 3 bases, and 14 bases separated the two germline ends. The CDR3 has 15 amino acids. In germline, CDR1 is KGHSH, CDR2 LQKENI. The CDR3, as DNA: TGTGCCAGCTCACCCGGTATAGGGGAAGACACTGAAGCTTTCTTT. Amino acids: CASSPGIGEDTEAFF.

The CDR3 DNA reads TGTGCTAGTGGTTTGGTGGCATTAGACACTGAAGCTTTCTTT. Protein: CASGLVALDTEAFF. The J gene is TRBJ1-1, the V gene TRBV12-5; no clear D. Germline values: CDR1 LGHNT, CDR2 FRNRAP. V lost 0 bases to trimming and J lost 3 bases, with 8 bases between them. This CDR3 has 14 amino acids.

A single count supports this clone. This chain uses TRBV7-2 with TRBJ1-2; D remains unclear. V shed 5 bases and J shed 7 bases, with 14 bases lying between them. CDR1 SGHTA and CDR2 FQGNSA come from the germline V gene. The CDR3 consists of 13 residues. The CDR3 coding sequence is TGTGCCAGCAGCCTCGGGCCTCAAGGTGGCTACACCTTC. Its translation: CASSLGPQGGYTF.

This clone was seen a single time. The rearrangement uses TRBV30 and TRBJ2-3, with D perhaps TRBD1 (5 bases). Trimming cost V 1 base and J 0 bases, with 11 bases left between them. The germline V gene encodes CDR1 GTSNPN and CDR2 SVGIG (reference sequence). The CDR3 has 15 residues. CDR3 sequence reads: CAWSELRGSTDTQYF. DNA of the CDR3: TGTGCCTGGAGTGAGTTAAGGGGTAGCACAGATACGCAGTATTTT.

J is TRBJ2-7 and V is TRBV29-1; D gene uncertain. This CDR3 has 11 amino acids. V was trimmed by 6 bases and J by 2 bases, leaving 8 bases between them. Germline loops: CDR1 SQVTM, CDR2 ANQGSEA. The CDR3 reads CSVYSPYEQYF. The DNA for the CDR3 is TGCAGCGTCTACAGTCCCTACGAGCAGTACTTC.

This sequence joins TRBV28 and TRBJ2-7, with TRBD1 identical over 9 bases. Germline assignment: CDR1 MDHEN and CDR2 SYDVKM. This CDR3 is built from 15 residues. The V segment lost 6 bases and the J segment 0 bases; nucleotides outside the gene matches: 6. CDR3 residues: CASSPLTGGSYEQYF. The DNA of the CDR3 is TGTGCCAGCAGCCCACTGACAGGGGGCTCCTACGAGCAGTACTTC.

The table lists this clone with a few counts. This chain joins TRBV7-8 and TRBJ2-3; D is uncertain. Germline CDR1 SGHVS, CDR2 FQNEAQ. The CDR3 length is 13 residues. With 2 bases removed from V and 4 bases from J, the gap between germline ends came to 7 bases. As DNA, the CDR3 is TGTGCCAGCAGCTTAAGTTTCTCAGATACGCAGTATTTT. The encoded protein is CASSLSFSDTQYF.

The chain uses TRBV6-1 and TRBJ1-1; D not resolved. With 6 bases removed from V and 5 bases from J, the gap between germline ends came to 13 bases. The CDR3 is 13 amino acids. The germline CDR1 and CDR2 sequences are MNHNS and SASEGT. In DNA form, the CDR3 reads TGTGCCAGCAGGGTTTCCAAGGATACTGAAGCTTTCTTT. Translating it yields CASRVSKDTEAFF.

The CDR3 DNA follows: TGTGCCAGCAGCGAGGCCGGGACTCTTTCCTACGAGCAGTACTTC. This translates into CASSEAGTLSYEQYF. The J gene is TRBJ2-7, the V gene TRBV6-5; TRBD2 is a possible D gene (6 bases). Germline assignment: CDR1 MNHEY and CDR2 SVGAGI. Trimming took 6 bases from V and 1 from J, leaving 16 bases between them. The CDR3 covers 15 residues.

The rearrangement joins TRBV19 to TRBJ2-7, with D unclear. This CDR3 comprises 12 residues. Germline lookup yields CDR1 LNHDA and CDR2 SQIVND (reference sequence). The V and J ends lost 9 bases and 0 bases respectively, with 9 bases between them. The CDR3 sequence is CASSAPSYEQYF. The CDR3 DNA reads TGTGCCAGCTCAGCTCCCTCCTACGAGCAGTACTTC.

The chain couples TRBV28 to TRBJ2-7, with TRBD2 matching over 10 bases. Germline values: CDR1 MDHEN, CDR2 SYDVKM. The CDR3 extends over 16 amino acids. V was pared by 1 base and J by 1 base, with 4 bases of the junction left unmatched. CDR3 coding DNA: TGTGCCAGCAGTTTATTCGCTAGCGGGAGTTCCTACGAGCAGTACTTC. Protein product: CASSLFASGSSYEQYF.

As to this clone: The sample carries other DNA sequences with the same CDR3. In nucleotides, the CDR3 is TGTGCCACCAGCAGAGATTCGAACACTGAAGCTTTCTTT. This codes for CATSRDSNTEAFF. The chain links TRBV15 to TRBJ1-1, with D hard to call. V was trimmed by 0 bases and J by 1 base, leaving 3 bases between them. Germline V gives CDR1 LNHNV, CDR2 YYDKDF (reference sequence). This CDR3 is 13 amino acids long.

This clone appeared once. The CDR3 DNA sequence: TGTGCCACCAAGGACGTCGACTATGGCTACACCTTC. Translated: CATKDVDYGYTF. The chain joins TRBV10-3 to TRBJ1-2, with no clear D. From germline, CDR1 is ENHRY and CDR2 SYGVKD. There are 12 residues in the CDR3. Trimming stripped 10 bases from V and 3 bases from J, with 12 bases between.

Here the CDR3 DNA reads TGTGCCAGCAGCCTGGACAGTTCGAGGGAGACCCAGTACTTC. Translated, it gives CASSLDSSRETQYF. The chain carries TRBV7-2 and TRBJ2-5; possible D gene TRBD1, 6 bases. The CDR3 totals 14 residues. Trimming took 5 bases from V and 5 from J, leaving 15 bases between them. The germline gives CDR1 SGHTA, CDR2 FQGNSA.

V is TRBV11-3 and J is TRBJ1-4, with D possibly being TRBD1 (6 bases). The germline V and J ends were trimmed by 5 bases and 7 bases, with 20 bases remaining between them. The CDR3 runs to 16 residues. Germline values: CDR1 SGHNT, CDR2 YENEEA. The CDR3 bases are TGTGCCAGCAGCGCCGGATCACAGGGATTGGGTGAAAAACTGTTTTTT. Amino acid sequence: CASSAGSQGLGEKLFF.

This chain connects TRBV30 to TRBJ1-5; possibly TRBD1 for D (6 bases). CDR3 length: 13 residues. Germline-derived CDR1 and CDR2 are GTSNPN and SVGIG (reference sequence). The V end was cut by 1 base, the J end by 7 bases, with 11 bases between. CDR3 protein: CAWSERGGQPQHF. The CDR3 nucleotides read TGTGCCTGGAGTGAACGGGGGGGCCAGCCCCAGCATTTT.

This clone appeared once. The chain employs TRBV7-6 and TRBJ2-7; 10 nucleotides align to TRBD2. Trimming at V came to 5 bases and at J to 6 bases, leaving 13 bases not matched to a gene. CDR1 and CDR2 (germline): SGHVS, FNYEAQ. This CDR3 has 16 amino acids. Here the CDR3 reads CASSPRPTSGIGEQYF. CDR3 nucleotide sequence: TGTGCCAGCAGCCCTAGACCTACTAGCGGGATCGGCGAGCAGTACTTC.

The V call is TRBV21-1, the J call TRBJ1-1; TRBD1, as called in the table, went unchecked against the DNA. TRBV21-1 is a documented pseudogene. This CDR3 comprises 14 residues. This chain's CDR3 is CASCPGAKNTEAFF. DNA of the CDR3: TGTGCCAGCTGCCCAGGGGCGAAGAACACTGAAGCTTTCTTT.

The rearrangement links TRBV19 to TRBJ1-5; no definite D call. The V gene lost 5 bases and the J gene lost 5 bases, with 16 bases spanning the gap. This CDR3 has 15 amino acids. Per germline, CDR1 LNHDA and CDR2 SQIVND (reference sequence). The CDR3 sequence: CASSSSLPPDQPQHF. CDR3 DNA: TGTGCCAGTAGTTCCAGCCTCCCTCCCGATCAGCCCCAGCATTTT. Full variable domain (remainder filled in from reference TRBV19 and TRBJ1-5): DGGITQSPKYLFRKEGQNVTLSCEQNLNHDAMYWYRQDPGQGLRLIYYSQIVNDFQKGDIAEGYSVSREKKESFPLTVTSAQKNPTAFYLCASSSSLPPDQPQHFGDGTRLSIL.

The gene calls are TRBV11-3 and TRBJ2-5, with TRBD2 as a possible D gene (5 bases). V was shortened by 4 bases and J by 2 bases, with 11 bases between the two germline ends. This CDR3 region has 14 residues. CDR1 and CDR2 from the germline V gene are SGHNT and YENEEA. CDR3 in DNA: TGTGCCAGCAGCTCTCGGCGGGCGCAAGAGACCCAGTACTTC. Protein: CASSSRRAQETQYF.

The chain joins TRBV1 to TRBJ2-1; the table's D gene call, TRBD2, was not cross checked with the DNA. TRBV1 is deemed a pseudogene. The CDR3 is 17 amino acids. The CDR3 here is CTSSQDAASGPGGEQFF. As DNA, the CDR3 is TGCACCAGCAGCCAAGATGCCGCTAGCGGCCCGGGCGGGGAGCAGTTCTTC.

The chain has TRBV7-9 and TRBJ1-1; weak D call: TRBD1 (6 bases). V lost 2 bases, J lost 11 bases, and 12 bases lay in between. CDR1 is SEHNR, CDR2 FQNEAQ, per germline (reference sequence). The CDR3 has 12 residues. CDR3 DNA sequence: TGTGCCAGCAGCTTAACCGATAGGGGGGCTTTCTTT. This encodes CASSLTDRGAFF.